Included here is one T cell receptor beta chain sequence, with context. There are 14 residues in the CDR3. The germline CDR1 and CDR2 sequences are SGHRS and YFSETQ. Trimming removed 5 bases at V and 3 bases at J, with 15 bases between. These data come from a study of patients and donors after allogeneic stem cell transplantation. TCRdb called the RT-PCR reads again in MiXCR, with one record for every CDR3 protein. The table lists about 8,300 distinct CDR3 sequences, 11% of them singletons, with around 51% in the top ten. This receptor was taken from a human donor who was either an allogeneic HSCT recipient or a stem cell or donor lymphocyte infusion donor (not recorded which). It is not recorded whose cells these are; they may come from a transplant donor. What was sequenced was blood, either unsorted or a sorted T cell fraction (not recorded which). This chain uses TRBV5-1 with TRBJ2-7; perhaps D is TRBD1 or TRBD2 (5 bases each). CDR3 amino acids: CASRSRDGGYEQYF. For the CDR3, the DNA is TGCGCCAGCAGGAGCCGGGACGGCGGCTACGAGCAGTACTTC.